The 26 T cell receptor beta chains below all came from one sample that was sequenced in a study of blood T cell repertoires in COVID-19. Using immunoSEQ multiplex PCR, the repertoire was profiled, and TCRdb retains in-frame clones only, with some absent. The table has a few hundred thousand clones, approximately 80% seen once; the top ten hold around 4%. What was sequenced was PBMCs or T cells enriched from blood (not recorded which). Receptors originate from a man aged 25-45 years with acute COVID-19.

This chain links TRBV11-2 with TRBJ2-1, with 11 bases that match TRBD2. V trimming: 8 bases; J trimming: 6 bases; junction bases outside the gene matches: 3. The CDR3 is 13 residues long. Germline loops: CDR1 SGHAT, CDR2 FQNNGV. The CDR3, as DNA: TGTGCCAGCCGGACTAGCGGGCGCAATGAGCAGTTCTTC. Its protein is CASRTSGRNEQFF.

V is TRBV6-5 and J is TRBJ2-7; D is undetermined. Deletions cut 4 bases from V and 0 bases from J, with 7 bases between. The CDR3 covers 13 residues. Germline V gene sequence: CDR1 MNHEY, CDR2 SVGAGI. The CDR3 here is CASSLESSYEQYF. For the CDR3, the DNA is TGTGCCAGCAGTTTGGAGAGCTCCTACGAGCAGTACTTC.

The V and J genes are TRBV2 and TRBJ1-2; D possibly corresponds to TRBD1 (5 bases). Germline-derived CDR1 and CDR2 are SNHLY and FYNNEI. With 6 bases removed from V and 2 bases from J, the gap between germline ends came to 10 bases. The CDR3 runs 13 residues. Here the CDR3 reads CASRRGVNYGYTF. In DNA form, the CDR3 reads TGTGCCAGCAGGCGGGGCGTCAACTATGGCTACACCTTC.

The chain couples TRBV7-7 to TRBJ2-7; 8 nucleotides align to TRBD2. J was trimmed by 3 bases and V by 5 bases; bases with no gene match: 9. Germline V gene sequence: CDR1 SSHAT, CDR2 FNYEAQ (reference sequence). The CDR3 loop spans 15 amino acids. The CDR3 nucleotides are TGTGCCAGCAGCCAGCAAACGGGGGGGAACTACGAGCAGTACTTC. This codes for CASSQQTGGNYEQYF.

This chain links TRBV4-1 with TRBJ1-6; a possible D gene is TRBD1 (5 bases). The CDR3 covers 15 residues. CDR1 and CDR2 (germline): MGHRA, YSYEKL. V was cut by 7 bases and J by 9 bases, with 19 bases left in between. This chain's CDR3 is CASTPGLKDGSPLHF. The CDR3 DNA reads TGCGCCAGCACCCCGGGACTCAAGGACGGTTCACCCCTCCACTTT.

This rearrangement joins TRBV6-5 to TRBJ2-1, with a weak D call TRBD1 (5 bases). The CDR3 is 13 residues long. V was pared by 6 bases and J by 8 bases, with 14 bases between. Germline lookup yields CDR1 MNHEY and CDR2 SVGAGI. The CDR3 bases are TGTGCCAGCAGCCACCCCCAAGGGGATGAGCAGTTCTTC. Amino acid sequence: CASSHPQGDEQFF.

This sequence joins TRBV15 and TRBJ1-2; 8 nucleotides line up with TRBD1. V was clipped by 2 bases and J by 3 bases; unmatched bases: 2. CDR3 size: 14 residues. The germline gives CDR1 LNHNV, CDR2 YYDKDF (reference sequence). CDR3 protein: CATSRTTGDYGYTF. The CDR3 DNA reads TGTGCCACCAGCAGAACGACAGGGGACTATGGCTACACCTTC.

This sequence joins TRBV9 and TRBJ1-2, with TRBD1 as a possible D gene (5 bases). This CDR3 spans 16 amino acids. Germline V lookup: CDR1 SGDLS, CDR2 YYNGEE. Trimming removed 1 base at V and 4 bases at J, with 17 bases between. CDR3 amino acids: CASSVRVPGLSYGYTF. The DNA for the CDR3 is TGTGCCAGCAGCGTACGGGTGCCGGGACTCAGCTATGGCTACACCTTC.

The V call is TRBV7-9, the J call TRBJ2-5; perhaps TRBD2 as D (5 bases). This CDR3 contains 15 residues. The V and J ends lost 2 bases and 7 bases respectively, with 17 bases between them. Germline V gene sequence: CDR1 SEHNR, CDR2 FQNEAQ (reference sequence). The CDR3 here is CASSLKEAAEATQYF. The CDR3 nucleotides read TGTGCCAGCAGCTTAAAAGAAGCAGCGGAAGCGACCCAGTACTTC.

The genes are TRBV30 and TRBJ1-4; tentative D call: TRBD1 (5 bases). CDR1 is GTSNPN and CDR2 is SVGIG in the germline V gene (reference sequence). V was trimmed by 0 bases and J by 8 bases, leaving 13 bases between them. The CDR3 runs to 14 residues. The CDR3 protein is CAWSVLGRGEKLFF. CDR3 DNA sequence: TGTGCCTGGAGTGTACTGGGCCGGGGGGAAAAACTGTTTTTT.

V and J are TRBV27 and TRBJ2-2; 7 bases agree with TRBD1. Germline values: CDR1 MNHEY, CDR2 SMNVEV (reference sequence). The CDR3 covers 15 residues. The J segment lost 6 bases and the V segment lost 5 bases, leaving 9 bases of the junction unmatched. The chain's CDR3 is CASSRQQGRPGELFF. CDR3 DNA sequence: TGTGCCAGCAGTCGTCAACAGGGGCGACCCGGGGAGCTGTTTTTT.

The table lists this clone with a few counts. The chain couples TRBV6-5 to TRBJ1-6, with D unresolved. The CDR3 runs to 14 residues. Trimming pared 3 bases from V and 7 bases from J, leaving 10 bases between. CDR1 and CDR2 (germline): MNHEY, SVGAGI. CDR3 DNA: TGTGCCAGCAGTTATGCGGGTAACAATTCACCCCTCCACTTT. This codes for CASSYAGNNSPLHF.

This chain uses TRBV19 with TRBJ2-7; maybe TRBD1 (5 bases). This CDR3 has 11 amino acids. CDR1 LNHDA and CDR2 SQIVND come from the germline V gene (reference sequence). V lost 8 bases, J lost 3 bases, and 8 bases lay in between. The CDR3 is CASARDYEQYF. The CDR3 nucleotides read TGTGCCAGTGCCAGGGACTACGAGCAGTACTTC.

The chain is built from TRBV5-5 and TRBJ1-4; 8 nucleotides line up with TRBD1. Per germline, CDR1 SGHKS and CDR2 YYEKEE (reference sequence). J gave up 8 bases and V 4 bases, and 13 bases lay outside the gene matches. The CDR3 contains 16 residues. The CDR3 DNA sequence: TGTGCCAGCAGCCTGAGGGCCGGGACAGGAACGGAAAAACTGTTTTTT. Its translation is CASSLRAGTGTEKLFF. The whole variable domain, filled in from reference TRBV5-5 and TRBJ1-4, reads DAGVTQSPTHLIKTRGQQVTLRCSPISGHKSVSWYQQVLGQGPQFIFQYYEKEERGRGNFPDRFSARQFPNYSSELNVNALLLGDSALYLCASSLRAGTGTEKLFFGSGTQLSVL.

J is TRBJ2-1 and V is TRBV12-3 or TRBV12-4; no clear D gene. The CDR3 runs to 13 residues. The V and J ends lost 5 bases and 5 bases respectively, with 10 bases between them. CDR3 in amino acids: CASSTDGDNEQFF. CDR3 sequence (DNA): TGTGCCAGCAGTACTGACGGAGACAATGAGCAGTTCTTC.

For the CDR3, the DNA is TGTGCCAGCAGCGCCCGGACTAGCGGGGGGGCAGAGCAGTTCTTC. It specifies CASSARTSGGAEQFF. The V call is TRBV7-6, the J call TRBJ2-1; 15 bases map to TRBD2. The CDR3 spans 15 residues. J lost 10 bases, V lost 5 bases, and 6 bases had no gene match. The V gene's germline CDR1 is SGHVS and CDR2 FNYEAQ.

This clone was detected only once. This chain links TRBV7-2 with TRBJ1-2, with D tentatively TRBD1 (6 bases). Trimming took 7 bases from V and 6 from J, leaving 21 bases between them. Germline V gene sequence: CDR1 SGHTA, CDR2 FQGNSA. This CDR3 is built from 15 residues. For the CDR3, the DNA is TGTGCCAGCACCACGGACGTGGGGGGGCGTGATGGCTACACCTTC. It is translated as CASTTDVGGRDGYTF. Together with reference TRBV7-2 and TRBJ1-2, the CDR3 gives the full variable domain: GAGVSQSPSNKVTEKGKDVELRCDPISGHTALYWYRQSLGQGLEFLIYFQGNSAPDKSGLPSDRFSAERTGGSVSTLTIQRTQQEDSAVYLCASTTDVGGRDGYTFGSGTRLTVV.

This clone was recorded once. The chain uses TRBV5-4 and TRBJ2-1; possible D gene TRBD1, 5 bases. With 5 bases removed from V and 2 bases from J, the gap between germline ends came to 14 bases. Germline CDR1 reads SGHNT; CDR2 reads YYREEE (reference sequence). The CDR3 sequence is 15 residues long. DNA for the CDR3: TGTGCCAGCAGACCCTCAACGACAGCCTACAATGAGCAGTTCTTC. Its protein product is CASRPSTTAYNEQFF.

This sequence joins TRBV6-1 and TRBJ2-7; 7 bases fit TRBD1. CDR1 is MNHNS and CDR2 is SASEGT in the germline V gene. This CDR3 comprises 14 residues. The V gene end was trimmed by 6 bases and the J gene end by 5 bases; junction bases not matched to a gene: 10. This CDR3 is CASRGGFGLHEQYF. The CDR3 bases are TGTGCCAGCAGAGGGGGCTTTGGGTTACACGAGCAGTACTTC.

This clone was found once. The chain links TRBV19 to TRBJ1-3; weak D call: TRBD1 (6 bases). Trimming cost V 6 bases and J 7 bases, with 19 bases left between them. Germline CDR1 LNHDA, CDR2 SQIVND (reference sequence). The CDR3 runs to 15 residues. This CDR3 is CASRTYRDTGNTIYF. CDR3 nucleotides: TGTGCCAGTAGGACGTACAGGGATACGGGGAACACCATATATTTT. The full variable domain, its missing parts supplied by reference TRBV19 and TRBJ1-3, is DGGITQSPKYLFRKEGQNVTLSCEQNLNHDAMYWYRQDPGQGLRLIYYSQIVNDFQKGDIAEGYSVSREKKESFPLTVTSAQKNPTAFYLCASRTYRDTGNTIYFGEGSWLTVV.

This CDR3 is CASSAGMVALSTDTQYF. CDR3 nucleotides: TGTGCCAGCAGCGCAGGGATGGTGGCACTGAGCACAGATACGCAGTATTTT. The chain carries TRBV7-2 and TRBJ2-3; a possible D gene is TRBD1 (5 bases). Trimming removed 5 bases from V and 0 bases from J, with 18 bases in between. This CDR3 region has 17 residues. The germline V gene encodes CDR1 SGHTA and CDR2 FQGNSA.

The chain links TRBV11-2 to TRBJ1-2; D gene unclear. This CDR3 is built from 14 residues. Germline-derived CDR1 and CDR2 are SGHAT and FQNNGV. The V and J ends lost 6 bases and 2 bases respectively, with 13 bases between them. The CDR3 coding sequence is TGTGCCAGCAGTCACACGACGGGAAACTATGGCTACACCTTC. Translating it yields CASSHTTGNYGYTF.

This clone occurred once. This rearrangement joins TRBV6-5 to TRBJ1-5, with 7 bases lining up with TRBD1. CDR3 length equals 16 residues. J gave up 0 bases and V 4 bases, and 6 bases lay outside the gene matches. Germline lookup yields CDR1 MNHEY and CDR2 SVGAGI. CDR3 DNA sequence: TGTGCCAGCAGTTTACAGACAGGGTCTAGCAATCAGCCCCAGCATTTT. It is translated as CASSLQTGSSNQPQHF.

This chain joins TRBV19 and TRBJ1-1; the match to TRBD1 covers 7 bases. Germline-derived CDR1 and CDR2 are LNHDA and SQIVND (reference sequence). This CDR3 has 12 amino acids. V lost 8 bases to trimming and J lost 5 bases; unmatched junction nucleotides: 5. In DNA form, the CDR3 reads TGTGCCAGTCAGGCCAGGGGGACTGAAGCTTTCTTT. This sequence encodes CASQARGTEAFF.

V is TRBV5-4 and J is TRBJ2-1, with TRBD2 identical over 12 bases. V lost 4 bases to trimming and J lost 0 bases; unmatched junction nucleotides: 5. Germline V lookup: CDR1 SGHNT, CDR2 YYREEE (reference sequence). CDR3 length: 17 residues. The CDR3 coding sequence is TGTGCCAGCAGCCCCCTAGCGGGGGGGAGCTCCTACAATGAGCAGTTCTTC. It is translated as CASSPLAGGSSYNEQFF.

CDR3 loop: CASRLSGQGTEAFF. The CDR3 DNA follows: TGTGCCAGCAGACTTAGTGGACAGGGAACTGAAGCTTTCTTT. The chain links TRBV3-1 (or the pseudogene TRBV3-2) to TRBJ1-1; 8 nucleotides match TRBD1. This CDR3 spans 14 amino acids. CDR1 is LGHDT, CDR2 YNNKEL, per germline (reference sequence). The V gene end was trimmed by 6 bases and the J gene end by 5 bases; junction bases not matched to a gene: 8.